This section outlines one TCR beta chain sequence together with its context. The data stem from a study of blood T cell repertoires in COVID-19. J lost 1 base, V lost 6 bases, and 9 bases had no gene match. This CDR3 spans 17 amino acids. Germline assignment: CDR1 WSHSY and CDR2 SAAADI. TCRdb keeps only in-frame clones here, not all; method: immunoSEQ multiplex PCR. The sample includes roughly 230,000 clones, about four fifths of them seen just once. Sequencing input: PBMCs or T cells enriched from blood (not recorded which). This clonotype was obtained from a man aged 50-60 years who had recovered from COVID-19. The V call is TRBV10-2, the J call TRBJ2-2; 9 bases fit TRBD2. CDR3 amino acids: CASRLPSGGMNTGELFF. The CDR3 bases are TGCGCCAGCAGACTGCCCAGCGGGGGGATGAACACCGGGGAGCTGTTTTTT.